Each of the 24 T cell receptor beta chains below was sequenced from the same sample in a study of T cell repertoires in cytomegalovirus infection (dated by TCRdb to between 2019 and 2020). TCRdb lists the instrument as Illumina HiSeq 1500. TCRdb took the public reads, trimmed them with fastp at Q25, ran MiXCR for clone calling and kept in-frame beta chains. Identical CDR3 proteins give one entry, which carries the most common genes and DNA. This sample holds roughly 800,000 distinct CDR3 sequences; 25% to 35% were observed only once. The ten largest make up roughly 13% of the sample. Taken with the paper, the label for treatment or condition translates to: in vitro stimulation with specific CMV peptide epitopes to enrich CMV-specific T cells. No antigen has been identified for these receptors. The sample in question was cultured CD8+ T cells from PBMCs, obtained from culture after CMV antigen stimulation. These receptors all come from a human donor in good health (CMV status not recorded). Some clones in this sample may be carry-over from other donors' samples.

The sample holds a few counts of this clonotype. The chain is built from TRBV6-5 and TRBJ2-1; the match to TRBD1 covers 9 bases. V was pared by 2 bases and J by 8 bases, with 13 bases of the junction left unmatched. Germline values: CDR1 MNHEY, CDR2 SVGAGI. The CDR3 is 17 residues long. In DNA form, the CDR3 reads TGTGCCAGCAGTTACCGTTTTCCGGGACAGGGTTTGGATGAGCAGTTCTTC. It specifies CASSYRFPGQGLDEQFF.

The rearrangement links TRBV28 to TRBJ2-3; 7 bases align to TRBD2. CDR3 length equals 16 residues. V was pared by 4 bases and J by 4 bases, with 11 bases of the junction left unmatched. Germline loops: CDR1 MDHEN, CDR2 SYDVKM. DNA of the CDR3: TGTGCCAGCAGTTACCCGACTAGCAGCCGCGCAGATACGCAGTATTTT. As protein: CASSYPTSSRADTQYF.

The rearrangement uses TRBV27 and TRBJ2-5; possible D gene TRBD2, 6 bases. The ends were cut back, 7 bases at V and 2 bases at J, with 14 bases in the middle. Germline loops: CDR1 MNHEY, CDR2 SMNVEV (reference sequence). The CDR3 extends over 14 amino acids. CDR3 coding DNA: TGTGCCAGCATGCTTATCGGGGGTCAAGAGACCCAGTACTTC. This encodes CASMLIGGQETQYF.

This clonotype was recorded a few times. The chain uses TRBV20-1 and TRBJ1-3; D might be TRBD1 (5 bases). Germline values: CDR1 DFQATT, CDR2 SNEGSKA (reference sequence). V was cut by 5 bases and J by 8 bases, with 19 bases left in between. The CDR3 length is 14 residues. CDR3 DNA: TGCAGTGCTGACCTGGACACCGAATTAGACACCATATATTTT. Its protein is CSADLDTELDTIYF.

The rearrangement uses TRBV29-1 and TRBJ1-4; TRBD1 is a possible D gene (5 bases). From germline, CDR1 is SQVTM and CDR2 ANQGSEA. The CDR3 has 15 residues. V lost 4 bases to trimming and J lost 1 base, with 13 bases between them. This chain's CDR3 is CSVGGWGRTNEKLFF. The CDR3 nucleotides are TGCAGCGTTGGGGGGTGGGGGAGAACTAATGAAAAACTGTTTTTT.

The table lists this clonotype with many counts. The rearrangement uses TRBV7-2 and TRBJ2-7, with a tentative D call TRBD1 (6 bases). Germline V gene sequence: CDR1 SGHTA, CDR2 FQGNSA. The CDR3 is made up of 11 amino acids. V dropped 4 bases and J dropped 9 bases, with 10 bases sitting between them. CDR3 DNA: TGTGCCAGCAGCTCGGCAGGGGTGCAGTACTTC. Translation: CASSSAGVQYF.

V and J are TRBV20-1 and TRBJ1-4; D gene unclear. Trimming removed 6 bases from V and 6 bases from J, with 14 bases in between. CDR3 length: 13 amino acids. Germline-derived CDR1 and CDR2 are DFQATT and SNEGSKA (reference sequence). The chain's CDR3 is CSAQEGPYEKLFF. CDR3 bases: TGCAGTGCGCAGGAAGGGCCTTATGAAAAACTGTTTTTT.

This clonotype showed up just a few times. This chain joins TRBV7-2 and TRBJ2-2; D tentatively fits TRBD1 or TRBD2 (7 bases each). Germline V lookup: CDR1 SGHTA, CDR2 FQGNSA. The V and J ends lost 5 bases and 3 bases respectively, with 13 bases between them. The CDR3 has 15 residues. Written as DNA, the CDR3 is TGTGCCAGCAGCACCAGGGGGGGCTACACCGGGGAGCTGTTTTTT. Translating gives CASSTRGGYTGELFF. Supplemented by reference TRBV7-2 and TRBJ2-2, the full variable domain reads GAGVSQSPSNKVTEKGKDVELRCDPISGHTALYWYRQSLGQGLEFLIYFQGNSAPDKSGLPSDRFSAERTGGSVSTLTIQRTQQEDSAVYLCASSTRGGYTGELFFGEGSRLTVL.

The CDR3 protein is CSARDRRGRITEAFF. CDR3 nucleotides: TGCAGTGCTAGAGATCGCCGGGGGCGCATCACTGAAGCTTTCTTT. The chain recombines TRBV20-1 with TRBJ1-1; possibly TRBD1 for D (6 bases). The CDR3 extends over 15 amino acids. The ends were cut back, 0 bases at V and 4 bases at J, with 15 bases in the middle. CDR1 and CDR2 from the germline V gene are DFQATT and SNEGSKA (reference sequence).

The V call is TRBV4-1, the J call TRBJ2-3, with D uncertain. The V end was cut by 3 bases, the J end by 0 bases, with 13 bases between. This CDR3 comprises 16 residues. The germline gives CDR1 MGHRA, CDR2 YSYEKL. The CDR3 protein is CASSHVVISSTDTQYF. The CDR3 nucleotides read TGCGCCAGCAGCCATGTGGTAATTTCTAGCACAGATACGCAGTATTTT.

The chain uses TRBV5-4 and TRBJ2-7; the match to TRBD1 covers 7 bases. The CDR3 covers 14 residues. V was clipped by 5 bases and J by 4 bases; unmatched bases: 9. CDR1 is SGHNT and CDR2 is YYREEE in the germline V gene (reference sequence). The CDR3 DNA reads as TGTGCCAGCAGTTTTTATCAGGGGGTGTACGAGCAGTACGTC. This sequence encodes CASSFYQGVYEQYV.

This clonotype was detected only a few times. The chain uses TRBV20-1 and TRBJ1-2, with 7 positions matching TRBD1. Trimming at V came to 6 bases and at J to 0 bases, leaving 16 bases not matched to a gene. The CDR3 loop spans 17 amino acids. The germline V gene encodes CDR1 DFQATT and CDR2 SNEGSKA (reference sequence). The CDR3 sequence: CSARGQDLPSTNYGYTF. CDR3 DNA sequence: TGCAGTGCCCGAGGACAGGACCTACCCTCAACTAACTATGGCTACACCTTC.

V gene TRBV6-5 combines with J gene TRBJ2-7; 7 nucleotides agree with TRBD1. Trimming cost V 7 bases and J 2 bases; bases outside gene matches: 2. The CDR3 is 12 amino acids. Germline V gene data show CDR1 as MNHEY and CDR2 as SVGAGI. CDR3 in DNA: TGTGCCAGCAAGGGGGCTCCCTACGAGCAGTACTTC. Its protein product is CASKGAPYEQYF.

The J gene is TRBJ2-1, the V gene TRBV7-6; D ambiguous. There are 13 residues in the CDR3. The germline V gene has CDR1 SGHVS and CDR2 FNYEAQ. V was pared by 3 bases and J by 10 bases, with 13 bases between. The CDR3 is CASSFGVSTEQFF. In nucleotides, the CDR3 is TGTGCCAGCAGCTTCGGCGTGAGCACCGAGCAGTTCTTC.

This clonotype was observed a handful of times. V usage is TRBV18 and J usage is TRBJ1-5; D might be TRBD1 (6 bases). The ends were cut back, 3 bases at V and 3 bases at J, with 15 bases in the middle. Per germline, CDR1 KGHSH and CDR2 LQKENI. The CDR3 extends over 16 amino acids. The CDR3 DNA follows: TGTGCCAGCTCACCGGGAGCAGGGGTCTTCAATCAGCCCCAGCATTTT. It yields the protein CASSPGAGVFNQPQHF.

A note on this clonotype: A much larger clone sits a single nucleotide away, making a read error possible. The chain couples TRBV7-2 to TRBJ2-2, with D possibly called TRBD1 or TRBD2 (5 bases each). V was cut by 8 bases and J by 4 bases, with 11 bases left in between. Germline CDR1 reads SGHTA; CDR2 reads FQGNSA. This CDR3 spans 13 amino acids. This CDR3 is CASGWDLTGELFF. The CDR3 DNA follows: TGTGCCAGCGGTTGGGACCTCACCGGGGAGCTGTTTTTT.

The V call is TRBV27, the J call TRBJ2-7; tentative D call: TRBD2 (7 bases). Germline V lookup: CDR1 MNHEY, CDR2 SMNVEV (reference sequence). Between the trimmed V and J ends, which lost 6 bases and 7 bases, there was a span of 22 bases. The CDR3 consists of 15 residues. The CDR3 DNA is TGTGCCAGCAGCCCCAGTGGGGCGGGGGCGTGGGAGCAGTACGTC. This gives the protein CASSPSGAGAWEQYV.

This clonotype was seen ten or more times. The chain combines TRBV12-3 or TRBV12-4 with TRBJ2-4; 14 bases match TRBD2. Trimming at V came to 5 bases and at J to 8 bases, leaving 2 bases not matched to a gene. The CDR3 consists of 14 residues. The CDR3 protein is CASSKTSGGDIQYF. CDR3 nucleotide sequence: TGTGCCAGCAGTAAGACTAGCGGGGGGGACATTCAGTACTTC.

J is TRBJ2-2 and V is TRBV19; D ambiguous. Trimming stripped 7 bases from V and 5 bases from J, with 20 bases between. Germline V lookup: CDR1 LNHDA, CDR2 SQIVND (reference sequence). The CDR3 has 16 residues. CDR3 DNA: TGTGCCAGTACTTTCGGTTTTTCCCTTCCTACCGGGGAGCTGTTTTTT. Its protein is CASTFGFSLPTGELFF.

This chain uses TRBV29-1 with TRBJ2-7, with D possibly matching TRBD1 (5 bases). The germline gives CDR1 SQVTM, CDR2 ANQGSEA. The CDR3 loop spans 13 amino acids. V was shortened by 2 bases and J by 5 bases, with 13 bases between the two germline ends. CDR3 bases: TGCAGCGTTGAACTCAGGGCCCCCCACGAGCAGTACTTC. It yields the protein CSVELRAPHEQYF.

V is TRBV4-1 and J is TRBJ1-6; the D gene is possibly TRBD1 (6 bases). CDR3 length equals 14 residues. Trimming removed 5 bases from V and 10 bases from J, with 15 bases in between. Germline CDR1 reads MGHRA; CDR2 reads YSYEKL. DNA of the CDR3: TGCGCCAGCAGCTTTCTCGGGGGCTTATCACCCCTCCACTTT. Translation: CASSFLGGLSPLHF.

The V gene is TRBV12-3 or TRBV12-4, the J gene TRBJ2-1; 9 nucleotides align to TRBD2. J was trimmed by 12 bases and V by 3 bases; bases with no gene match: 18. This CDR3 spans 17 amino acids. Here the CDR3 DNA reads TGTGCCAGCAGTTTCATGCCGGGACTAGCAGCTATTGACGTGCAGTTCTTC. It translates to CASSFMPGLAAIDVQFF.

CDR3 DNA: TGTGCCAGTCCTCGGGGCCCCATGGATGAGCAGTTCTTC. It encodes CASPRGPMDEQFF. This chain uses TRBV7-9 with TRBJ2-1; D may be TRBD1 or TRBD2 (5 bases each). Between the trimmed V and J ends, which lost 9 bases and 8 bases, there was a span of 17 bases. CDR1 is SEHNR, CDR2 FQNEAQ, per germline (reference sequence). This CDR3 region has 13 residues.

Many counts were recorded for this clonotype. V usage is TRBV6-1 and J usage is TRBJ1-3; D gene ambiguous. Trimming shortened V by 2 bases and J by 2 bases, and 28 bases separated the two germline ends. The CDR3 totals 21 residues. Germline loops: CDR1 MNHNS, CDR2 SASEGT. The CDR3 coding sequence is TGTGCCAGCAGTGAAAGATACTGGCAGACCTCGACGTTTACGCCTGGAAACACCATATATTTT. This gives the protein CASSERYWQTSTFTPGNTIYF.